The 24 T cell receptor beta chains below come from one sample, sequenced in a study of tissue T cells after allogeneic stem cell transplantation. Some clones are missing from TCRdb's copy, which holds only in-frame ones; the method was immunoSEQ multiplex PCR. The repertoire holds some 750 clones, with 65% to 80% as singletons. What was sequenced was gut tissue. The source is a female BALB/c mouse in good health. The strain's MHC type: H2-d.

This clone appeared a few times. Gene names and germline match the mouse. From the germline J gene comes the end of the CDR3, since the read stops 1 residue before it. This chain connects TRBV13-2 to TRBJ1-4; TRBD1 aligns across 10 bases. Germline CDR1 and CDR2: NNHNN and SYGAGS (reference sequence). Trimming took 6 bases from V and 3 from J; bases not matched to a gene: 2. The CDR3 totals 14 residues. Incomplete CDR3 DNA: TGTGCCAGCGCCGGGACAGGGGCCAACGAAAGATTATTT. This translates into CASAGTGANERLF. The CDR3 in its entirety is CASAGTGANERLFF.

About this clone itself: Germline and genes: mouse. From the germline J gene comes the end of the CDR3, since the read stops 1 residue before it. The chain joins TRBV2 to TRBJ2-5; D possibly uses TRBD1 or TRBD2 (5 bases each). The CDR3 covers 16 residues. Germline lookup yields CDR1 LGHNA and CDR2 YSYQKL. Deletions cut 0 bases from V and 3 bases from J, with 13 bases between. CDR3 loop: CASSQDVGAGQDTQYF. Incomplete CDR3 DNA: TGTGCCAGCAGCCAAGATGTAGGGGCGGGACAAGACACCCAGTAC.

Concerning this clone: These gene names are mouse names. The CDR3 end lies 1 residue beyond the end of the read and is filled in from the germline J gene. The rearrangement links TRBV5 to TRBJ1-4; no reliable D call. Trimming shortened V by 0 bases and J by 0 bases, and 8 bases separated the two germline ends. CDR3 length: 16 residues. Germline V gives CDR1 LGHNA, CDR2 YNLKQL (reference sequence). The CDR3 sequence: CASSQDWSISNERLFF. CDR3 bases read: TGTGCCAGCAGCCAAGATTGGAGCATTTCCAACGAAAGATTATTT.

Comment on this clone: The gene names given are mouse names. The CDR3 end lies 1 residue beyond the end of the read and is filled in from the germline J gene. V gene TRBV13-2 combines with J gene TRBJ2-1, with unresolved D. Between the trimmed V and J ends, which lost 1 base and 1 base, there was a span of 9 bases. This CDR3 region has 15 residues. Germline CDR1 NNHNN, CDR2 SYGAGS (reference sequence). Incomplete CDR3 DNA: TGTGCCAGCGGTGATCCCGCCAGGAACTATGCTGAGCAGTTC. The encoded protein is CASGDPARNYAEQF. In full, the CDR3 reads CASGDPARNYAEQFF.

Only a few counts were recorded for this clone. Mouse gene names and germline throughout. Coverage ceases 1 residue before the CDR3 finishes, and the germline J gene fills in the end. This sequence joins TRBV2 and TRBJ1-2; the D gene is possibly TRBD1 (5 bases). CDR3 length: 15 residues. Germline CDR1 and CDR2: LGHNA and YSYQKL. The V gene lost 1 base and the J gene lost 0 bases, with 9 bases spanning the gap. The sequenced CDR3 bases are TGTGCCAGCAGCCAAGTGAAGGGGACAAACTCCGACTACACC. Translating it yields CASSQVKGTNSDYT. Given in full, the CDR3 is CASSQVKGTNSDYTF.

For this clone: Germline and genes here are mouse. Coverage ceases 1 residue before the CDR3 finishes, and the germline J gene fills in the end. This chain connects TRBV17 to TRBJ2-2, with 8 positions matching TRBD2. Trimming removed 2 bases from V and 1 base from J; junction bases left unmatched: 0. Germline V CDR1 and CDR2: MNHDT, YYDKIL. The CDR3 sequence is 15 residues long. Partial CDR3 DNA: TGTGCTAGCAGTAGACTGGGGGGAAACACCGGGCAGCTCTAC. It encodes CASSRLGGNTGQLY. The full CDR3 reads CASSRLGGNTGQLYF. The variable domain in full, with the rest retrieved from reference TRBV17 and TRBJ2-2, is DTTVKQNPRYKLARVGKPVNLICSQTMNHDTMYWYQKKPNQAPKLLLFYYDKILNREADTFEKFQSSRPNNSFCSLYIGSAGLEYSAMYLCASSRLGGNTGQLYFGEGSKLTVL.

The sample holds one count of this clone. The gene names given are mouse names. The read ends 1 residue before the CDR3 terminus; that terminus is restored from the germline J gene. J is TRBJ2-5 and V is TRBV19; 11 nucleotides line up with TRBD1. This CDR3 region has 14 residues. V lost 5 bases and J lost 6; bases outside the gene matches: 5. CDR1 is FNHDT and CDR2 is SITEND in the germline V gene (reference sequence). The CDR3 reads CASRSGTGGDTQYF. Incomplete CDR3 DNA: TGTGCCAGCAGGTCCGGGACAGGGGGTGACACCCAGTAC. The complete variable domain, with remaining parts taken from reference TRBV19 and TRBJ2-5, reads GGIITQTPKFLIGQEGQKLTLKCQQNFNHDTMYWYRQDSGKGLRLIYYSITENDLQKGDLSEGYDASREKKSSFSLTVTSAQKNEMAVFLCASRSGTGGDTQYFGPGTRLLVL.

As to this clone: The germline and genes are mouse ones. Read coverage stops 1 residue before the CDR3 terminus; the germline J gene supplies the remainder. The chain employs TRBV19 and TRBJ2-1; TRBD1 matches at 12 bases. This CDR3 spans 15 amino acids. Germline CDR1 is FNHDT and CDR2 is SITEND (reference sequence). V lost 5 bases to trimming and J lost 6 bases; unmatched junction nucleotides: 6. CDR3 bases read: TGTGCCAGCAGCCCTCGGGACAGGGGGCTTGCTGAGCAGTTC. It translates to CASSPRDRGLAEQF. In full, the CDR3 is CASSPRDRGLAEQFF.

Comments on this clone: Genes here carry mouse names. The observed sequence ends 1 residue before the CDR3 terminus, with the missing tail filled in from the germline J gene. This chain links TRBV20 with TRBJ1-1; TRBD1 matches 8 bases. Losses at the gene ends were 0 bases for V and 8 bases for J; bases not matched to a gene: 5. Germline V lookup: CDR1 GFQATS, CDR2 STVNSAI. CDR3 length: 13 amino acids. CDR3 in amino acids: CGARDPGQGEVFF. CDR3 DNA, as far as it was read: TGTGGTGCTAGGGATCCCGGACAGGGCGAAGTCTTC.

Note on this clone: The germline and genes are mouse ones. The read stops 1 residue short of the end of the CDR3; the missing end is completed from the germline J gene. The chain employs TRBV5 and TRBJ2-7; tentative D call: TRBD2 (5 bases). CDR3 size: 12 residues. Germline CDR1 LGHNA, CDR2 YNLKQL (reference sequence). V lost 2 bases and J lost 3, with 5 bases in between. CDR3 DNA, as far as it was read: TGTGCCAGCAGCCAAACTGGCTATGAACAGTAC. Its translation is CASSQTGYEQY. The full CDR3 protein is CASSQTGYEQYF.

Concerning this clone itself: Mouse germline and gene names are used. Read coverage stops 1 residue before the CDR3 terminus; the germline J gene supplies the remainder. The V call is TRBV19, the J call TRBJ2-7; 14 bases line up with TRBD2. Germline CDR1 and CDR2: FNHDT and SITEND (reference sequence). The CDR3 is made up of 15 amino acids. V was clipped by 3 bases and J by 7 bases; unmatched bases: 6. This chain's CDR3 is CASSKGLGGRREQYF. CDR3 bases read: TGTGCCAGCAGTAAGGGACTGGGGGGGCGTCGGGAACAGTAC.

As to this clone: These gene names are mouse names. The sequenced fragment ends 1 residue before the CDR3 boundary, so the rest is inferred from the germline J gene. The chain has TRBV2 and TRBJ1-3, with 10 bases aligning to TRBD1. CDR1 and CDR2 from the germline V gene are LGHNA and YSYQKL. The ends lost 1 base at V and 1 base at J; junction bases unmatched: 4. The CDR3 length is 17 residues. The CDR3 DNA, read in part, is TGTGCCAGCAGCCAAGCACCGGGACAGGGGTCTGGAAATACGCTCTAT. Protein: CASSQAPGQGSGNTLY. The entire CDR3 is CASSQAPGQGSGNTLYF.

Only a few counts were recorded for this clone. These gene names are mouse names. The read ends 1 residue early relative to the CDR3; the germline J gene fills the gap. The chain combines TRBV29 with TRBJ2-1, with D hard to call. Per the germline V gene, CDR1 is MSHET and CDR2 is SYDVDS. There are 14 residues in the CDR3. V dropped 3 bases and J dropped 3 bases, with 9 bases sitting between them. The CDR3 bases that were read are TGTGCTAGCAGTTTTAGGGCCGGCTATGCTGAGCAGTTC. Amino acids: CASSFRAGYAEQF. The entire CDR3 protein reads CASSFRAGYAEQFF.

Notes on this clone: Mouse names are used for the genes. Read coverage stops 1 residue before the CDR3 terminus; the germline J gene supplies the remainder. This chain connects TRBV24 to TRBJ2-7, with unresolved D. This CDR3 has 13 residues. The V end was cut by 4 bases, the J end by 0 bases, with 7 bases between. CDR1 is KGHTA, CDR2 FRNEEI, per germline. Incomplete CDR3 DNA: TGTGCCAGCAGTCCCCGGGACTCCTATGAACAGTAC. Its translation is CASSPRDSYEQY. The full CDR3 protein reads CASSPRDSYEQYF.

This clone showed up just a few times. Mouse germline and gene names are used. The observed sequence ends 1 residue before the CDR3 terminus, with the missing tail filled in from the germline J gene. The chain couples TRBV1 to TRBJ1-5; TRBD1 agrees at 7 bases. Germline CDR1 and CDR2: NSQYPW and LRSPGD (reference sequence). This CDR3 has 16 amino acids. Germline trimming cut 3 bases from V and 0 bases from J; bases unmatched to any gene: 5. The DNA read from the CDR3 is TGCACCTGCAGTGCCGCCGACAGGGATAACAACCAGGCTCCGCTT. This encodes CTCSAADRDNNQAPL. The whole CDR3 reads CTCSAADRDNNQAPLF.

On this clone itself: These gene names are mouse names. The read ends 1 residue before the CDR3 terminus; that terminus is restored from the germline J gene. The chain carries TRBV30 and TRBJ2-1; TRBD1 matches 8 bases. Germline V lookup: CDR1 SQVVS, CDR2 ANEGSEA. The CDR3 has 14 amino acids. With 3 bases clipped from V and 6 bases from J, the junction kept 7 bases outside the gene matches. The CDR3 is CSSRMGDRIAEQFF. The covered CDR3 bases are TGTAGTTCTAGGATGGGGGACAGGATTGCTGAGCAGTTC.

This clone was found once. The gene names here belong to mouse. With the read ending 1 residue before the CDR3 end, the germline J gene is used to fill in that end. The V and J genes are TRBV20 and TRBJ2-4, with TRBD1 as a possible D gene (5 bases). The V and J ends lost 3 bases and 1 base respectively, with 5 bases between them. The CDR3 sequence is 12 residues long. Germline values: CDR1 GFQATS, CDR2 STVNSAI. Incomplete CDR3 DNA: TGTGGTGCTAGAGGGGGTCAAAACACCTTGTAC. It yields the protein CGARGGQNTLY. The CDR3 in its entirety is CGARGGQNTLYF.

Notes on this clone: Germline and genes here are mouse. The read stops 1 residue short of the end of the CDR3; the missing end is completed from the germline J gene. This chain connects TRBV30 to TRBJ1-1; D may be TRBD1 (5 bases). Germline CDR1 reads SQVVS; CDR2 reads ANEGSEA. The CDR3 length is 14 residues. Trimming shortened V by 0 bases and J by 0 bases, and 8 bases separated the two germline ends. CDR3 sequence reads: CSSREGGANTEVFF. Incomplete CDR3 DNA: TGTAGTTCTAGAGAGGGGGGAGCAAACACAGAAGTCTTC.

This clone was detected a few times. The gene symbols are mouse symbols. The read gets to within 1 residue of the CDR3 end, and the germline J gene fills in the rest. The chain carries TRBV2 and TRBJ2-2, with 8 positions matching TRBD1. Germline V lookup: CDR1 LGHNA, CDR2 YSYQKL. The CDR3 runs to 16 residues. With 1 base clipped from V and 0 bases from J, the junction kept 1 base outside the gene matches. The sequenced part of the CDR3 DNA is TGTGCCAGCAGCCAAGGACAGGGGACAAACACCGGGCAGCTCTAC. It yields the protein CASSQGQGTNTGQLY. The whole CDR3 reads CASSQGQGTNTGQLYF.

Note on this clone: Germline and genes: mouse. The read stops 1 residue short of the end of the CDR3; the missing end is completed from the germline J gene. The chain has TRBV19 and TRBJ2-2; 10 nucleotides match TRBD2. This CDR3 region has 15 residues. V was pared by 6 bases and J by 3 bases, with 5 bases of the junction left unmatched. Germline V gene sequence: CDR1 FNHDT, CDR2 SITEND (reference sequence). CDR3 DNA (partial): TGTGCCAGCAAAAGGGACTGGGGTCACACCGGGCAGCTCTAC. It yields the protein CASKRDWGHTGQLY. The full-length CDR3 reads as CASKRDWGHTGQLYF.

About this clone itself: Gene names follow the mouse nomenclature. Sequencing ends 1 residue short of the CDR3 end; the germline J gene provides the rest. The gene calls are TRBV14 and TRBJ2-4, with D possibly matching TRBD1 (6 bases). V lost 3 bases, J lost 0 bases, and 11 bases lay in between. Germline loops: CDR1 SGHDT, CDR2 FRDEAV. The CDR3 totals 15 residues. The CDR3 bases that were read are TGTGCCAGCAGTTCTGGACAGCCTAGTCAAAACACCTTGTAC. It codes for CASSSGQPSQNTLY. In full, the CDR3 is CASSSGQPSQNTLYF.

As for this clone: Gene names denote mouse genes. The missing CDR3 end, 1 residue past where the read stops, is filled in from the germline J gene. The chain recombines TRBV19 with TRBJ2-2; TRBD2 aligns across 7 bases. Germline-derived CDR1 and CDR2 are FNHDT and SITEND (reference sequence). The length of the CDR3 is 14 residues. After removal of 1 base from V and 4 bases from J, the junction contained 1 base not matched to a gene. The DNA read from the CDR3 is TGTGCCAGCAGTATACCTGGGGGCACCGGGCAGCTCTAC. Protein product: CASSIPGGTGQLY. The entire CDR3 protein reads CASSIPGGTGQLYF.

This clone turned up a few times. Mouse names are used for the genes. The CDR3 end lies 1 residue beyond the end of the read and is filled in from the germline J gene. This chain uses TRBV14 with TRBJ2-7, with no clear D. CDR3 length: 10 residues. CDR1 is SGHDT, CDR2 FRDEAV, per germline. V lost 6 bases and J lost 5, with 6 bases in between. CDR3 DNA (partial): TGTGCCAGCACCCGGGATGAACAGTAC. This sequence encodes CASTRDEQY. The entire CDR3 is CASTRDEQYF.

As for this clone: Gene names and germline refer to mouse. CDR3 DNA (partial): TGTGCCAGCACCCCGACTGGGGGAGGCACCGGGCAGCTCTAC. As protein: CASTPTGGGTGQLY. The full CDR3 sequence reads CASTPTGGGTGQLYF. The chain carries TRBV19 and TRBJ2-2; 9 bases are a match to TRBD2. Read coverage stops 1 residue before the CDR3 terminus; the germline J gene supplies the remainder. This CDR3 contains 15 residues. V lost 6 bases to trimming and J lost 4 bases; unmatched junction nucleotides: 7. The germline CDR1 and CDR2 sequences are FNHDT and SITEND (reference sequence).